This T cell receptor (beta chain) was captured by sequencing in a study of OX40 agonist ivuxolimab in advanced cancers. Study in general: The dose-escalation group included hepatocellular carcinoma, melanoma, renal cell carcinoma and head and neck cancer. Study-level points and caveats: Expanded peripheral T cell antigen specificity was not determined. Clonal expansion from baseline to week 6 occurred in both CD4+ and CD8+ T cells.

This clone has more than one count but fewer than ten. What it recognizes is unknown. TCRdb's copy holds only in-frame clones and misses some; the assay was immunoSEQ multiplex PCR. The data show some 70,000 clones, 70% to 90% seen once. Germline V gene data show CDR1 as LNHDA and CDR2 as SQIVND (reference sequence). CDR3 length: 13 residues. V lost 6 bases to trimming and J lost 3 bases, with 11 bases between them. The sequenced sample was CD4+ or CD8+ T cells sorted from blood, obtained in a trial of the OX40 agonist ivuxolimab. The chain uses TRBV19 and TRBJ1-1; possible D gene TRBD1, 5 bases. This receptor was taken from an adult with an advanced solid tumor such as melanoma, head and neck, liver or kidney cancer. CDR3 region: CASRTERDTEAFF. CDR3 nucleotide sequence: TGTGCCAGTAGGACAGAGCGGGACACTGAAGCTTTCTTT.